A selection of T cell receptor beta chains follows, all from one sample in a study of T cell changes during pregnancy in multiple sclerosis. Here immunoSEQ multiplex PCR was the method, and the copy in TCRdb shows in-frame clones only, minus some. Of 50,000 to 65,000 clones detected, approximately 86% appear once; the ten largest clones hold 1.5% to 2%. This specimen was peripheral blood, taken in the first trimester of pregnancy. These receptors all stem from a female donor with multiple sclerosis, enrolled in a pregnancy study. Each CDR3 is given with its conserved first and last residue. Each record gives: clone size, D gene, CDR3 length, J gene, V gene, CDR3 DNA, CDR3 protein. D genes are given only for firm matches. Some rows mark clone size as missing; the rest say once, few, many or name a class of expanded clone.

clone size: NA; D gene: TRBD2; CDR3 length: 14; J gene: TRBJ2-7; V gene: TRBV7-2; CDR3 DNA: TGTGCCAGCAGCTCGCCTGCGGCGGGAGTCGAGCAGTACTTC; CDR3 protein: CASSSPAAGVEQYF
clone size: NA; D gene: NA; CDR3 length: 13; J gene: TRBJ1-1; V gene: TRBV13; CDR3 DNA: TGTGCCAGCAGCTCCCGGACAGTCACTGAAGCTTTCTTT; CDR3 protein: CASSSRTVTEAFF
clone size: NA; D gene: NA; CDR3 length: 16; J gene: TRBJ1-2; V gene: TRBV18; CDR3 DNA: TGTGCCAGCTCACCAAGAGGCGGGGGTCAGATCTATGGCTACACCTTC; CDR3 protein: CASSPRGGGQIYGYTF
clone size: NA; D gene: NA; CDR3 length: 17; J gene: TRBJ1-2; V gene: TRBV9; CDR3 DNA: TGTGCCAGCAGCGTAGATCTGGGCAGTAACTTCTTCTATGGCTACACCTTC; CDR3 protein: CASSVDLGSNFFYGYTF
clone size: NA; D gene: TRBD1; CDR3 length: 14; J gene: TRBJ2-6; V gene: TRBV19; CDR3 DNA: TGTGCCACTCACAGGGGACCTGGGGCCAACGTCCTGACTTTC; CDR3 protein: CATHRGPGANVLTF
clone size: NA; D gene: NA; CDR3 length: 13; J gene: TRBJ2-3; V gene: TRBV2; CDR3 DNA: TGTGCCAGGGCTCTCGGGGGCACAGATACGCAGTATTTT; CDR3 protein: CARALGGTDTQYF
clone size: once; D gene: TRBD2; CDR3 length: 15; J gene: TRBJ2-1; V gene: TRBV11-2; CDR3 DNA: TGTGCCAGCAGCTTAGCACTAGCGGGAGGGAATGAGCAGTTCTTC; CDR3 protein: CASSLALAGGNEQFF
clone size: NA; D gene: NA; CDR3 length: 15; J gene: TRBJ1-5; V gene: TRBV4-2; CDR3 DNA: TGTGCCAGCAGCCAAGGGGGGGGAAACAATCAGCCCCAGCATTTT; CDR3 protein: CASSQGGGNNQPQHF
clone size: NA; D gene: TRBD2; CDR3 length: 15; J gene: TRBJ2-5; V gene: TRBV4-3; CDR3 DNA: TGCGCCAGCAGCCAAGATTTACTGGGGGGGGAGACCCAGTACTTC; CDR3 protein: CASSQDLLGGETQYF
clone size: NA; D gene: TRBD1; CDR3 length: 14; J gene: TRBJ2-1; V gene: TRBV29-1; CDR3 DNA: TGCAGCGTTGATGGACAGGGCTCCTACAATGAGCAGTTCTTC; CDR3 protein: CSVDGQGSYNEQFF
clone size: NA; D gene: TRBD2; CDR3 length: 14; J gene: TRBJ2-7; V gene: TRBV18; CDR3 DNA: TGTGCCAGCTCACCCCTAGCGGTCTCCTACGAGCAGTACTTC; CDR3 protein: CASSPLAVSYEQYF
clone size: few; D gene: NA; CDR3 length: 10; J gene: TRBJ1-1; V gene: TRBV29-1; CDR3 DNA: TGCAGCGTTCTGGGCCCTGAAGCTTTCTTT; CDR3 protein: CSVLGPEAFF
clone size: NA; D gene: TRBD2; CDR3 length: 19; J gene: TRBJ2-1; V gene: TRBV4-3; CDR3 DNA: TGCGCCAGCAGCCAGACCGCCCCGGTAGCGGGAGGTTCGGGGAATGAGCAGTTCTTC; CDR3 protein: CASSQTAPVAGGSGNEQFF
clone size: NA; D gene: TRBD1; CDR3 length: 16; J gene: TRBJ1-2; V gene: TRBV19; CDR3 DNA: TGTGCCAGTAGTAAAATACAGGGGGGAGCTAACTATGGCTACACCTTC; CDR3 protein: CASSKIQGGANYGYTF
clone size: NA; D gene: TRBD1; CDR3 length: 17; J gene: TRBJ1-2; V gene: TRBV27; CDR3 DNA: TGTGCCAGCAGACCTGGTTGGGGAGCCGGGACAGGGGGTGGCTACACCTTC; CDR3 protein: CASRPGWGAGTGGGYTF
clone size: NA; D gene: TRBD1; CDR3 length: 15; J gene: TRBJ2-2; V gene: TRBV28; CDR3 DNA: TGTGCCAGCAGCTCGGGACAGGGAGCCACCGGGGAGCTGTTTTTT; CDR3 protein: CASSSGQGATGELFF
clone size: NA; D gene: TRBD2; CDR3 length: 14; J gene: TRBJ2-1; V gene: TRBV10-3; CDR3 DNA: TGTGCCATCAGGACTAGCGCCACAAGGGGTGAGCAGTTCTTC; CDR3 protein: CAIRTSATRGEQFF
clone size: NA; D gene: TRBD2; CDR3 length: 14; J gene: TRBJ2-7; V gene: TRBV7-2; CDR3 DNA: TGTGCCAGCAGCGTCACTAGCGGCTCCTACGAGCAGTACTTC; CDR3 protein: CASSVTSGSYEQYF
clone size: few; D gene: NA; CDR3 length: 12; J gene: TRBJ1-1; V gene: TRBV29-1; CDR3 DNA: TGCAGCGTTGAAATCCAGGGTAGGGGAGCTTTCTTT; CDR3 protein: CSVEIQGRGAFF
clone size: NA; D gene: TRBD1; CDR3 length: 14; J gene: TRBJ2-3; V gene: TRBV29-1; CDR3 DNA: TGCAGCGTAAGAGAGACAGGGGGCACAGATACGCAGTATTTT; CDR3 protein: CSVRETGGTDTQYF
clone size: NA; D gene: TRBD1; CDR3 length: 15; J gene: TRBJ1-2; V gene: TRBV6-5; CDR3 DNA: TGTGCCAGCAGTTCCACTACCACAGGGGGTTATGGCTACACCTTC; CDR3 protein: CASSSTTTGGYGYTF
clone size: NA; D gene: NA; CDR3 length: 16; J gene: TRBJ2-1; V gene: TRBV7-9; CDR3 DNA: TGTGCCAGCAGCTCCTCAGGACTATATAACTACAATGAGCAGTTCTTC; CDR3 protein: CASSSSGLYNYNEQFF
clone size: NA; D gene: NA; CDR3 length: 16; J gene: TRBJ1-2; V gene: TRBV5-4; CDR3 DNA: TGTGCCAGCAGCTTAGGGCCGGACACCTCTAACTATGGCTACACCTTC; CDR3 protein: CASSLGPDTSNYGYTF
clone size: once; D gene: TRBD1; CDR3 length: 15; J gene: TRBJ1-2; V gene: TRBV5-4; CDR3 DNA: TGTGCCAGCAGCTTGGGGACAGGGATTGACTATGGCTACACCTTC; CDR3 protein: CASSLGTGIDYGYTF
clone size: once; D gene: NA; CDR3 length: 13; J gene: TRBJ1-1; V gene: TRBV10-2; CDR3 DNA: TGCGCCAGCAGTGTATTAGTAGTCGATGAAGCTTTCTTT; CDR3 protein: CASSVLVVDEAFF
clone size: NA; D gene: NA; CDR3 length: 15; J gene: TRBJ2-7; V gene: TRBV7-2; CDR3 DNA: TGTGCCAGCAGCTTAGGATTAGCGGATGCCTACGAGCAGTACTTC; CDR3 protein: CASSLGLADAYEQYF
clone size: NA; D gene: NA; CDR3 length: 13; J gene: TRBJ1-2; V gene: TRBV7-2; CDR3 DNA: TGTGCCAGCAGCTTAGAGGAGGGAACTGGCTACACCTTC; CDR3 protein: CASSLEEGTGYTF
clone size: NA; D gene: TRBD2; CDR3 length: 16; J gene: TRBJ2-3; V gene: TRBV5-1; CDR3 DNA: TGCGCCAGCAGCTTACGGCTAGCGGGAGAGTTTAAAGAGCAGTATTTT; CDR3 protein: CASSLRLAGEFKEQYF
clone size: NA; D gene: TRBD2; CDR3 length: 15; J gene: TRBJ2-2; V gene: TRBV29-1; CDR3 DNA: TGCAGCAAGTCCGGGACTAGCGGGGGGGGAGGGGAGCTGTTTTTT; CDR3 protein: CSKSGTSGGGGELFF
clone size: NA; D gene: TRBD2; CDR3 length: 14; J gene: TRBJ2-3; V gene: TRBV29-1; CDR3 DNA: TGCAGCGTCATTCTAGCGGGAGACACAGATACGCAGTATTTT; CDR3 protein: CSVILAGDTDTQYF
clone size: NA; D gene: NA; CDR3 length: 15; J gene: TRBJ1-1; V gene: TRBV5-6; CDR3 DNA: TGTGCCAGCAGCTCTTACAGGGTGGGGAACACTGAAGCTTTCTTT; CDR3 protein: CASSSYRVGNTEAFF
clone size: NA; D gene: TRBD2; CDR3 length: 14; J gene: TRBJ2-2; V gene: TRBV29-1; CDR3 DNA: TGCAGCGGGGGTGTAGCGGGTAACACCGGGGAGCTGTTTTTT; CDR3 protein: CSGGVAGNTGELFF
clone size: NA; D gene: TRBD1; CDR3 length: 15; J gene: TRBJ1-1; V gene: TRBV19; CDR3 DNA: TGTGCCAGTAGTATCAGGAGGGGGTCAGGGGACAGGACTTTCTTT; CDR3 protein: CASSIRRGSGDRTFF
clone size: once; D gene: TRBD2; CDR3 length: 15; J gene: TRBJ2-7; V gene: TRBV7-9; CDR3 DNA: TGTGCCAGCAGCCCCAGACTAGCGGAGAGAATTGGGCAGTACTTC; CDR3 protein: CASSPRLAERIGQYF
clone size: NA; D gene: TRBD2; CDR3 length: 13; J gene: TRBJ2-7; V gene: TRBV2; CDR3 DNA: TGTGCCAGCAATAGCGGGAATTCCTACGAGCAGTACTTT; CDR3 protein: CASNSGNSYEQYF
clone size: NA; D gene: NA; CDR3 length: 17; J gene: TRBJ1-5; V gene: TRBV25-1; CDR3 DNA: TGTGCCAGCAGTGAATCCGTAGGGGAGGGAAGCACCCAGCCCCAGCATTTT; CDR3 protein: CASSESVGEGSTQPQHF
clone size: NA; D gene: NA; CDR3 length: 13; J gene: TRBJ2-2; V gene: TRBV30; CDR3 DNA: TGTGCCTGGAGTGTACTAACGACCGGGGAGCTGTTTTTT; CDR3 protein: CAWSVLTTGELFF
clone size: NA; D gene: NA; CDR3 length: 12; J gene: TRBJ1-1; V gene: TRBV7-8; CDR3 DNA: TGTGCCAGCAGCTTAACAGACACTGAAGCTTTCTTT; CDR3 protein: CASSLTDTEAFF
clone size: NA; D gene: NA; CDR3 length: 16; J gene: TRBJ2-1; V gene: TRBV4-1; CDR3 DNA: TGCGCCAGCAGCCATGTGGGGCCTAGCGGACAGAATGAGCAGTTCTTC; CDR3 protein: CASSHVGPSGQNEQFF
clone size: NA; D gene: NA; CDR3 length: 14; J gene: TRBJ2-3; V gene: TRBV19; CDR3 DNA: TGTGCCAGTAGTATATGGGGAGCAGGTGATACGCAGTATTTT; CDR3 protein: CASSIWGAGDTQYF
clone size: NA; D gene: TRBD1; CDR3 length: 14; J gene: TRBJ2-2; V gene: TRBV7-7; CDR3 DNA: TGTGCCAGCAGTCGAGACAGGGCCACCGGGGAGCTGTTTTTT; CDR3 protein: CASSRDRATGELFF
clone size: few; D gene: TRBD1; CDR3 length: 14; J gene: TRBJ1-1; V gene: TRBV25-1; CDR3 DNA: TGTGCCAGCAGGGGGACAGGGTTGGATGTTGAAGCTTTCTTT; CDR3 protein: CASRGTGLDVEAFF
clone size: NA; D gene: TRBD1; CDR3 length: 16; J gene: TRBJ2-2; V gene: TRBV7-2; CDR3 DNA: TGTGCCAGCAGCCCCCGACAGGGGGCTCACACCGGGGAGCTGTTTTTT; CDR3 protein: CASSPRQGAHTGELFF
clone size: NA; D gene: TRBD1; CDR3 length: 13; J gene: TRBJ2-7; V gene: TRBV2; CDR3 DNA: TGTGCCAGCAGTGAAGCCTCAGGGGGCGAGCAGTACTTC; CDR3 protein: CASSEASGGEQYF
clone size: NA; D gene: NA; CDR3 length: 11; J gene: TRBJ1-1; V gene: TRBV2; CDR3 DNA: TGTGCCAGCAATACTAACACTGAAGCTTTCTTT; CDR3 protein: CASNTNTEAFF
clone size: NA; D gene: NA; CDR3 length: 14; J gene: TRBJ2-7; V gene: TRBV7-9; CDR3 DNA: TGTGCCAGCAGCTTGGGAGGCGCCCCCCACGAGCAGTACTTC; CDR3 protein: CASSLGGAPHEQYF
clone size: few; D gene: TRBD2; CDR3 length: 14; J gene: TRBJ2-7; V gene: TRBV11-3; CDR3 DNA: TGTGCCAGCAGCTCCTCTAGCGGGAGTGGAGAGCAGTACTTC; CDR3 protein: CASSSSSGSGEQYF
clone size: NA; D gene: TRBD1; CDR3 length: 15; J gene: TRBJ2-1; V gene: TRBV6-1; CDR3 DNA: TGTGCCAGCAGTGTCCGGGACAGCGGCTACAATGAGCAGTTCTTC; CDR3 protein: CASSVRDSGYNEQFF
clone size: NA; D gene: NA; CDR3 length: 15; J gene: TRBJ2-1; V gene: TRBV27; CDR3 DNA: TGTGCCAGCACCCTGAGGTGGTTCTCCTACAATGAGCAGTTCTTC; CDR3 protein: CASTLRWFSYNEQFF
clone size: NA; D gene: NA; CDR3 length: 17; J gene: TRBJ2-4; V gene: TRBV4-3; CDR3 DNA: TGCGCCAGCAGCCTCCGCCCCCTTACATCAACCAAAAACATTCAGTACTTC; CDR3 protein: CASSLRPLTSTKNIQYF
clone size: NA; D gene: TRBD1; CDR3 length: 13; J gene: TRBJ1-1; V gene: TRBV27; CDR3 DNA: TGTGCCAGCAGTCTGGACAGGTACACTGAAGCTTTCTTT; CDR3 protein: CASSLDRYTEAFF
clone size: few; D gene: TRBD1; CDR3 length: 16; J gene: TRBJ1-2; V gene: TRBV5-4; CDR3 DNA: TGTGCCAGCAGCTACCGGGGACAGGGACCTATCTATGGCTACACCTTC; CDR3 protein: CASSYRGQGPIYGYTF
clone size: NA; D gene: NA; CDR3 length: 12; J gene: TRBJ2-7; V gene: TRBV5-1; CDR3 DNA: TGCGCCAGCAGCTTGGGAGTCTACGAGCAGTACTTC; CDR3 protein: CASSLGVYEQYF
clone size: NA; D gene: TRBD1; CDR3 length: 16; J gene: TRBJ1-2; V gene: TRBV7-2; CDR3 DNA: TGTGCCAGCAGCTTAGCGCGGGGACAGGGGGAGGGTGGCTACACCTTC; CDR3 protein: CASSLARGQGEGGYTF
clone size: NA; D gene: TRBD1; CDR3 length: 16; J gene: TRBJ1-1; V gene: TRBV6-4; CDR3 DNA: TGTGCCAGCAGGCCCACCCGACAGGGGCTGAACACTGAAGCTTTCTTT; CDR3 protein: CASRPTRQGLNTEAFF
clone size: NA; D gene: TRBD1; CDR3 length: 15; J gene: TRBJ2-1; V gene: TRBV7-9; CDR3 DNA: TGTGCCAGCAGCTTTGAGACAGGGATATACAATGAGCAGTTCTTC; CDR3 protein: CASSFETGIYNEQFF
clone size: once; D gene: TRBD2; CDR3 length: 18; J gene: TRBJ2-7; V gene: TRBV10-1; CDR3 DNA: TGCGCCAGCAGTGAGTCTATAGCTGGACTAGCGGGAGGGTTCGAGCAGTACTTC; CDR3 protein: CASSESIAGLAGGFEQYF
clone size: NA; D gene: NA; CDR3 length: 14; J gene: TRBJ1-2; V gene: TRBV29-1; CDR3 DNA: TGCAGCGCTTTTAATGGGGAGTTGCCCTATGGCTACACCTTC; CDR3 protein: CSAFNGELPYGYTF
clone size: few; D gene: NA; CDR3 length: 11; J gene: TRBJ1-1; V gene: TRBV11-2; CDR3 DNA: TGTGCCAGCGGGGGGAAGGCTGAAGCTTTCTTT; CDR3 protein: CASGGKAEAFF